A selection of T cell receptor beta chains follows, all from one sample in a study of cytomegalovirus exposure and HLA in healthy donors. Assay: immunoSEQ multiplex PCR; the TCRdb copy retains only in-frame clones and omits some. The sample holds some 170,000 clones, around nine tenths seen once. The material sequenced was PBMCs. All receptors come from a woman aged 25 to 39 in good health and CMV-seronegative. Both conserved end residues are part of each CDR3.

cdr3_length	v_call	cdr3_aa
13	TRBV6-1	CASREGRYNEQFF
13	TRBV29-1	CSVTGATNEKLFF
13	TRBV30	CAWERGGSYEQYF
14	TRBV6-6	CASTLFLGDQPQHF
15	TRBV2	CASSEGQGVNYGYTF
14	TRBV7-2	CASSPLVGAETQYF
15	TRBV30	CAWSRHSSSYNEQFF
17	TRBV4-1	CASSQPTTSGGRDTQYF
15	TRBV5-1	CASSLGTTGVTEAFF
16	TRBV12-1	CASSFEPTGAGSPLHF
13	TRBV6-6	CASRTQGASEAFF
16	TRBV2	CASSEVRAGGVYEQYF
15	TRBV6-1	CASSANSGGVDEQFF
14	TRBV10-3	CAISGTSGGDTQYF
16	TRBV19	CASSAQGSPYYNEQFF
16	TRBV6-1	CASSDPGLPSGNEQFF
14	TRBV7-2	CASSLTSLNYEQYF
16	TRBV6-6	CASSSTSGGPLDTQYF
15	TRBV11-2	CASSPPDRIYYEQYF
15	TRBV6-6	CASSYLTTGSYGYTF
13	TRBV5-5	CASSLNRGTEAFF
15	TRBV14	CASSQGPGRNYGYTF
11	TRBV11-2	CASSYRGELFF
14	TRBV5-1	CASSLASVNTEAFF
14	TRBV6-5	CASSGAGPTDTQYF
16	TRBV7-6	CASSLGVRQGYNEQFF
16	TRBV9	CASSVEDRVPSYGYTF
14	TRBV7-9	CASSFGGYTETQYF
14	TRBV28	CASRDPGTGYGYTF
13	TRBV19	CASSIALGQGQYF
15	TRBV21-1	CASSNGGSEETHRYF
14	TRBV27	CASSSSNRLGGYTF